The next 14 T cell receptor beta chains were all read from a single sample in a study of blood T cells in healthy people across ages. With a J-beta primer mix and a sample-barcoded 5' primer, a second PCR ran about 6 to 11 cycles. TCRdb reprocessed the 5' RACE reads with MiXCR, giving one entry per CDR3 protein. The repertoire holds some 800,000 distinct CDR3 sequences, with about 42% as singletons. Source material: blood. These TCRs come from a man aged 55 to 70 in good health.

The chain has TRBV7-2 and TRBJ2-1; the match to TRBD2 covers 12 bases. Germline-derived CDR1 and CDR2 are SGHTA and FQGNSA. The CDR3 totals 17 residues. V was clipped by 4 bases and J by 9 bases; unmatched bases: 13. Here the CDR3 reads CASSSLPLAGGQREQFF. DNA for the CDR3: TGTGCCAGCAGCTCCCTCCCGCTAGCGGGGGGGCAGCGTGAGCAGTTCTTC. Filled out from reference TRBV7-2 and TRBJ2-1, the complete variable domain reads GAGVSQSPSNKVTEKGKDVELRCDPISGHTALYWYRQSLGQGLEFLIYFQGNSAPDKSGLPSDRFSAERTGGSVSTLTIQRTQQEDSAVYLCASSSLPLAGGQREQFFGPGTRLTVL.

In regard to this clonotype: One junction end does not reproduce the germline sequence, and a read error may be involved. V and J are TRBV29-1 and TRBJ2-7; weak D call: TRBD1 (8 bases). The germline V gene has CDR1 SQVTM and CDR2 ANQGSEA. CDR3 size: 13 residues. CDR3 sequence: CGVGATGGDEQYF. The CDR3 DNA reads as TGCGGCGTTGGGGCCACAGGGGGGGACGAGCAGTACTTC.

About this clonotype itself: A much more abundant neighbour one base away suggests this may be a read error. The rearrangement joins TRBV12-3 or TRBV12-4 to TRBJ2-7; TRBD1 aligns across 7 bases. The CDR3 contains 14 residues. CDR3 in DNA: TGTGCCGGCAGTCCGAGGGACAGATCCTACGAGCAGTACTTC. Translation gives CAGSPRDRSYEQYF.

Here the CDR3 reads CATSITRLPNSPLHF. CDR3 sequence (DNA): TGTGCCACCAGCATCACCCGACTGCCCAATTCACCCCTCCACTTT. This chain joins TRBV15 and TRBJ1-6; D unclear. This CDR3 comprises 15 residues. Germline V gene lookup returns CDR1 LNHNV and CDR2 YYDKDF (reference sequence). The germline V and J ends were trimmed by 4 bases and 7 bases, with 14 bases remaining between them. The full variable domain, completed using reference TRBV15 and TRBJ1-6, is DAMVIQNPRYQVTQFGKPVTLSCSQTLNHNVMYWYQQKSSQAPKLLFHYYDKDFNNEADTPDNFQSRRPNTSFCFLDIRSPGLGDTAMYLCATSITRLPNSPLHFGNGTRLTVT.

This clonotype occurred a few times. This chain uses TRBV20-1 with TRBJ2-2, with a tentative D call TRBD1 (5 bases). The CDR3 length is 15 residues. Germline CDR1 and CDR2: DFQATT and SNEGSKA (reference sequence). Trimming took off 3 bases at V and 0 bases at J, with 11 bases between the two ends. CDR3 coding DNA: TGCAGTGCTAGCTGGGGCGGCGCGAACACCGGGGAGCTGTTTTTT. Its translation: CSASWGGANTGELFF.

The CDR3 spells CASSPQVRNEKLFF. Written as DNA, the CDR3 is TGTGCCAGCAGTCCACAGGTCCGGAATGAAAAACTGTTTTTT. The chain employs TRBV27 and TRBJ1-4, with D possibly TRBD1 on 5 matching bases. Germline V gives CDR1 MNHEY, CDR2 SMNVEV (reference sequence). CDR3 size: 14 residues. Deletions cut 5 bases from V and 5 bases from J, with 12 bases between.

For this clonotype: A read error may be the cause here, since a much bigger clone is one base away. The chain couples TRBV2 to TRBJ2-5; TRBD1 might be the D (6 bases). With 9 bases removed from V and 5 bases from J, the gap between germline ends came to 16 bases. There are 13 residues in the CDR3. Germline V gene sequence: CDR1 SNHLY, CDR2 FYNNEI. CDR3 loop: CASCRTEVETQYF. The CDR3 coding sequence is TGTGCCAGTTGTCGGACAGAGGTGGAGACCCAGTACTTC.

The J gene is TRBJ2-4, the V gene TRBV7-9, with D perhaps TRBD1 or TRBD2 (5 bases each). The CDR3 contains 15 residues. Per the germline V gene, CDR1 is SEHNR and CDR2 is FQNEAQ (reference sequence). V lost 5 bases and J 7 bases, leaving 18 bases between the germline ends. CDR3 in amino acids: CASSPLWAGSNIQYF. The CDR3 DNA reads TGTGCCAGCAGCCCTCTTTGGGCAGGGAGCAACATTCAGTACTTC. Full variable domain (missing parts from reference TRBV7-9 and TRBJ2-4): DTGVSQNPRHKITKRGQNVTFRCDPISEHNRLYWYRQTLGQGPEFLTYFQNEAQLEKSRLLSDRFSAERPKGSFSTLEIQRTEQGDSAMYLCASSPLWAGSNIQYFGAGTRLSVL.

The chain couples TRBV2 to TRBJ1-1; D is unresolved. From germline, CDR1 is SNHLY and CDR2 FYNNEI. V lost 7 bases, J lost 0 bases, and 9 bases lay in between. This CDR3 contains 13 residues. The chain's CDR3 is CASKGNMNTEAFF. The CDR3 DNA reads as TGTGCCAGCAAAGGGAACATGAACACTGAAGCTTTCTTT.

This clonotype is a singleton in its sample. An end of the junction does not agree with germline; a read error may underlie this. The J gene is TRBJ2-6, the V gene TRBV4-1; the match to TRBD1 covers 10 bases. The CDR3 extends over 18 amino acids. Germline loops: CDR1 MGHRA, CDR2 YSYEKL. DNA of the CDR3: TGCGCCAGCAGCAGGACAGGGGGAAGACCGTCCGGGGCCAACGCCCTGACTTTC. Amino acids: CASSRTGGRPSGANALTF.

The CDR3 coding sequence is TGTGCCATCAGTGATCCCTCGTGGAGGGACTACGAGCAGTACTTC. Protein sequence: CAISDPSWRDYEQYF. The chain couples TRBV10-3 to TRBJ2-7, with D tentatively TRBD2 (6 bases). Per the germline V gene, CDR1 is ENHRY and CDR2 is SYGVKD. The CDR3 consists of 15 residues. V lost 3 bases to trimming and J lost 3 bases, with 15 bases between them.

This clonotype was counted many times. The CDR3 DNA sequence: TGTGCCAGCAGTGAAGACATTTACGAGCAGTACTTC. Its protein product is CASSEDIYEQYF. This chain joins TRBV6-1 and TRBJ2-7, with no clear D. The germline V gene has CDR1 MNHNS and CDR2 SASEGT. The ends were cut back, 1 base at V and 4 bases at J, with 5 bases in the middle. The CDR3 is 12 residues long.

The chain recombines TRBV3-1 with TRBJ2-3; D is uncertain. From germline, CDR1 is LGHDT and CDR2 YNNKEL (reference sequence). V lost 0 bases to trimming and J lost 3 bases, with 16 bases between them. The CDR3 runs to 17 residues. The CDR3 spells CASSQDNGWGRTDTQYF. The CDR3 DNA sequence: TGTGCCAGCAGCCAAGATAACGGGTGGGGAAGGACAGATACGCAGTATTTT.

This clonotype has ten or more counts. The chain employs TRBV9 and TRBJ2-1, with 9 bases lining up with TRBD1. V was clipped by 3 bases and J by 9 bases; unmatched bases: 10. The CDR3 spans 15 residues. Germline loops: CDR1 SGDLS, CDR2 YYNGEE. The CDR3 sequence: CASSAPGTGRREQFF. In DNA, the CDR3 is TGTGCCAGCAGCGCACCCGGGACAGGGAGGCGTGAGCAGTTCTTC.